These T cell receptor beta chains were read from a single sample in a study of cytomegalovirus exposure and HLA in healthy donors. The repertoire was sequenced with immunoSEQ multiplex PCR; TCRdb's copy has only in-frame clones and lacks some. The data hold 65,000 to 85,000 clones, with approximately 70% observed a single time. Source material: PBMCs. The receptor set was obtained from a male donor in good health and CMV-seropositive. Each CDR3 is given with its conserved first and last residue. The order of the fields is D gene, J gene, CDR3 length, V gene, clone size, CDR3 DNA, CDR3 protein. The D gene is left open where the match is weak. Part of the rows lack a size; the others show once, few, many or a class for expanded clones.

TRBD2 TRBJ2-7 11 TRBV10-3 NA TGTGCCATAGCGGGAACCTACGAGCAGTACTTC CAIAGTYEQYF
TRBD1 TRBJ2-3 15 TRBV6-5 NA TGTGCCAGCAGTTTCGGACAGGGGAAAGGAGATACGCAGTATTTT CASSFGQGKGDTQYF
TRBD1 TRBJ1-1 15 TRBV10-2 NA TGCGCCAGCAGGGGACAGGGTACCGTTGACACTGAAGCTTTCTTT CASRGQGTVDTEAFF
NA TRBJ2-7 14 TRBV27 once TGTGCCAGCAGTTTACAACCAGGGCCCTACGAGCAGTACTTC CASSLQPGPYEQYF
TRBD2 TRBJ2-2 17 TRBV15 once TGTGCCACCAGCAGCGCTAGACTAGCGGGAGTCCCCGGGGAGCTGTTTTTT CATSSARLAGVPGELFF
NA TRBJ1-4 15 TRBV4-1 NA TGCGCCAGCAGACACACAGGGACGACTAATGAAAAACTGTTTTTT CASRHTGTTNEKLFF
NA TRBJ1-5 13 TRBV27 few TGTGCCAGCAGTAGGGGTAGCAATCAGCCCCAGCATTTT CASSRGSNQPQHF
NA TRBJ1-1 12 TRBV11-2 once TGTGCCAGCTTACTGATGAACACTGAAGCTTTCTTT CASLLMNTEAFF
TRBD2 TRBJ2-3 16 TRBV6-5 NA TGTGCCAGCAGTTCTGGGACTAAGCTTAGCACAGATACGCAGTATTTT CASSSGTKLSTDTQYF
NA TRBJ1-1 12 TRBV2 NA TGTGCCAGCAGATCGGACAGCACTGAAGCTTTCTTT CASRSDSTEAFF
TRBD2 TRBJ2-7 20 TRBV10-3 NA TGTGCCATCGGTGAGTCTATGGGGGCTAGCGGGGGGCCCAGCTCCTACGAGCAGTACTTC CAIGESMGASGGPSSYEQYF
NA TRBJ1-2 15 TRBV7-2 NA TGTGCCAGCAGCTTAACCTCCGGACAGCTATATGGCTACACCTTC CASSLTSGQLYGYTF
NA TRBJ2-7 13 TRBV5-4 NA TGTGCCAGCAGCCTCAGGGCTTCGGACGAGCAGTACTTC CASSLRASDEQYF
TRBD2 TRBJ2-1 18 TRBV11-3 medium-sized TGTGCCAGCAGCTTAGATCATAGCGGGTCTAGCTCCTACAATGAGCAGTTCTTC CASSLDHSGSSSYNEQFF
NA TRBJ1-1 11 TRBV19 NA TGTGCCAGCGGGGGTTATACTGAAGCTTTCTTT CASGGYTEAFF
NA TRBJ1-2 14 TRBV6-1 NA TGTGCCAGCACGTCGGGGAGACAGGCATATGGCTACACCTTC CASTSGRQAYGYTF
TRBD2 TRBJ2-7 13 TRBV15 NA TGTGCCACCAGCTCTCCGGGGGGACACGAGCAGTACTTC CATSSPGGHEQYF
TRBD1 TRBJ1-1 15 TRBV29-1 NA TGCAGCGTTGAAGCGGCGAGGACAGGGGGGGGTGAAGCTTTCTTT CSVEAARTGGGEAFF
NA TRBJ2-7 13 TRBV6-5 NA TGTGCCAGCAGTTACGACTCATTGCACGAGCAGTACTTC CASSYDSLHEQYF
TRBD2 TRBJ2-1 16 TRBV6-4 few TGTGCCAGCAGTGACAACACGGGACTAGACCACAATGAGCAGTTCTTC CASSDNTGLDHNEQFF
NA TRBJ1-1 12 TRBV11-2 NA TGTGCCAGCAGCCTACGTATTGATTCGGCTTTCTTT CASSLRIDSAFF
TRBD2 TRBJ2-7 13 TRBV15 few TGTGCCATCGGGCGTAGCGGGGGTAGGGAGCAGTACTTC CAIGRSGGREQYF
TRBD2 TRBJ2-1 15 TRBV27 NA TGTGCCAGCAGGAGGACTAGCGGTGGACTCAATGAGCAGTTCTTC CASRRTSGGLNEQFF
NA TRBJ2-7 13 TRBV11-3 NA TGTGCCAGCAGCTTACCAGGTCGACACGAGCAGTACTTC CASSLPGRHEQYF
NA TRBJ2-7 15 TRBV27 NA TGTGCCAGCAGTTTATTGACAGGAGTTTCCTACGAGCAGTACTTC CASSLLTGVSYEQYF
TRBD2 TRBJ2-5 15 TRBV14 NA TGTGCCAGCAGCCAATTGAGAGCGGGACAAGAGACCCAGTACTTC CASSQLRAGQETQYF
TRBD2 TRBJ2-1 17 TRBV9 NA TGTGCCAGCAGCGTAGGGATAGCGGGGAAATACTACAATGAGCAGTTCTTC CASSVGIAGKYYNEQFF
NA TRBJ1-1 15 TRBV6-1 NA TGTGCCAGCAGTGAGATGAGGGCCCTGGGCACTGAAGCTTTCTTT CASSEMRALGTEAFF
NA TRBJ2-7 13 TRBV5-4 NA TGTGCCAGCAGCTTGACAGGGTCCTACGAGCAGTACTTC CASSLTGSYEQYF
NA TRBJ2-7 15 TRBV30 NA TGTGCCTGGAGTCCAACCAGGGGGGTAACCTACGAGCAGTACTTC CAWSPTRGVTYEQYF
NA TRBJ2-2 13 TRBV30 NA TGTGCCTGGATTCAGGAGAACACCGGGGAGCTGTTTTTT CAWIQENTGELFF
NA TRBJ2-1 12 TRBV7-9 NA TGTTCCAGCAGCGTCACCTACAATGAGCAGTTCTTC CSSSVTYNEQFF
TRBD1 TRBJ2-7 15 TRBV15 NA TGTGCCACCAGCAGGTTGGGACAGGGGAACTACGAGCAGTACTTC CATSRLGQGNYEQYF
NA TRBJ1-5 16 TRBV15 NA TGTGCCACCAGCAGAGATCCCGGGGTCAGCAATCAGCCCCAGCATTTT CATSRDPGVSNQPQHF
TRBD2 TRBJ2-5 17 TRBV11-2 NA TGTGCCAGCAGCTTAGGGCGGCAGCGGGGGCAGTTAGAGACCCAGTACTTC CASSLGRQRGQLETQYF
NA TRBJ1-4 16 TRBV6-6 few TGTGCCAGCAGGACATCGGGCGGCAGGGCTAATGAAAAACTGTTTTTT CASRTSGGRANEKLFF
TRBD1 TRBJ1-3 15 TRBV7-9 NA TGTGCCAGCAGCTACGACAGGGATGGAAGAAACACCATATATTTT CASSYDRDGRNTIYF
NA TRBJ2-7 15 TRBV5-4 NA TGTGCCAGCAGCCCGGGCGGCGTTAGCGGCTACGAGCAGTACTTC CASSPGGVSGYEQYF
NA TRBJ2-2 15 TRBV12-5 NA TGTGCTACCTCGGGAGGGGGCGGAAGCACCGGGGAGCTGTTTTTT CATSGGGGSTGELFF
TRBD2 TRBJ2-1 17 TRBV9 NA TGTGCCAGCAGCGTATTCTCCAGAGCGGGAGGGGGGAATGAGCAGTTCTTC CASSVFSRAGGGNEQFF